Presented here are 19 T cell receptor beta chains from one specimen sequenced in a study of human T cells and chemical hapten exposure. MiXCR, applied by TCRdb to the RACE reads, yields one record per CDR3 protein. Of around 380,000 distinct CDR3 sequences in the sample, around 5.5% were seen once. Regarding time point: pre-sensitization, week 0. Treatment meaning: therapeutic diphenylcyclopropenone sensitization with weekly scalp DPC. This specimen was whole blood, taken in connection with sensitization to the hapten diphenylcyclopropenone (DPC). The receptors were gathered from a woman aged 18-29 years with alopecia areata. Some clones in this sample may be carry-over from other donors' samples.

This clonotype was counted a few times. The chain uses TRBV11-2 and TRBJ2-3, with 7 bases that match TRBD1. The CDR3 has 15 amino acids. V shed 6 bases and J 1 base; nucleotides not matched to a gene: 7. Per germline, CDR1 SGHAT and CDR2 FQNNGV. DNA for the CDR3: TGTGCCAGCAGTACAGGGGCAGAACGCACAGATACGCAGTATTTT. Protein: CASSTGAERTDTQYF.

V and J are TRBV24-1 and TRBJ2-3, with 9 bases matching TRBD2. CDR3 length: 18 amino acids. The V segment lost 2 bases and the J segment 3 bases; nucleotides outside the gene matches: 11. The germline V gene has CDR1 KGHDR and CDR2 SFDVKD. The CDR3 loop reads CATSDCRGAGGKTDTQYF. As DNA, the CDR3 is TGTGCCACCAGTGATTGCCGGGGAGCGGGGGGAAAAACAGATACGCAGTATTTT.

V and J are TRBV5-1 and TRBJ2-7, with D possibly TRBD1 on 5 matching bases. This CDR3 comprises 15 residues. Trimming removed 2 bases at V and 0 bases at J, with 12 bases between. The germline V gene has CDR1 SGHRS and CDR2 YFSETQ. The CDR3 reads CASSLQAESSYEQYF. The CDR3 DNA reads as TGCGCCAGCAGCTTACAGGCGGAGAGCTCCTACGAGCAGTACTTC.

This clonotype was seen at least ten times. For the CDR3, the DNA is TGTGCCAGCAGTTTAGCGGGGAAGGGCTACGAGCAGTACTTC. This gives the protein CASSLAGKGYEQYF. The chain uses TRBV12-3 or TRBV12-4 and TRBJ2-7; D gene uncertain. The V end lost 0 bases, the J end lost 3 bases, and 9 bases lay between the germline ends. The CDR3 covers 14 residues.

In its sample, this clonotype was seen many times. The rearrangement links TRBV10-3 to TRBJ1-5, with D unresolved. Germline CDR1 is ENHRY and CDR2 is SYGVKD. This CDR3 has 14 amino acids. V lost 0 bases and J 3 bases, leaving 6 bases between the germline ends. CDR3 sequence: CAISESLVNQPQHF. CDR3 coding DNA: TGTGCCATCAGTGAGTCTTTAGTCAATCAGCCCCAGCATTTT.

This clonotype showed up many times. The V call is TRBV5-1, the J call TRBJ2-1; 9 bases fit TRBD2. CDR1 and CDR2 from the germline V gene are SGHRS and YFSETQ. The CDR3 is 19 amino acids. V gave up 3 bases and J gave up 5 bases; unmatched junction bases: 18. The CDR3 DNA follows: TGCGCCAGCAGCTCTGAGTTAGCGGGAGACCAACGATATAACAATGAGCAGTTCTTC. Protein product: CASSSELAGDQRYNNEQFF.

This clonotype was observed a few times. V and J are TRBV18 and TRBJ1-1; unclear D gene. With 3 bases removed from V and 0 bases from J, the gap between germline ends came to 11 bases. The CDR3 is 15 residues long. The germline V gene encodes CDR1 KGHSH and CDR2 LQKENI. CDR3 bases: TGTGCCAGCTCACCCTCAGGAGTAGTGAACACTGAAGCTTTCTTT. Protein sequence: CASSPSGVVNTEAFF. The variable domain in full, with the rest retrieved from reference TRBV18 and TRBJ1-1, is NAGVMQNPRHLVRRRGQEARLRCSPMKGHSHVYWYRQLPEEGLKFMVYLQKENIIDESGMPKERFSAEFPKEGPSILRIQQVVRGDSAAYFCASSPSGVVNTEAFFGQGTRLTVV.

The chain combines TRBV6-6 with TRBJ2-1; the D is unclear. The length of the CDR3 is 15 residues. Trimming took 10 bases from V and 0 from J, leaving 16 bases between them. CDR1 and CDR2 (germline): MNHNY, SVGAGI (reference sequence). CDR3 sequence: CATLEGRSSYNEQFF. The CDR3, as DNA: TGTGCCACCTTAGAAGGACGGAGCTCCTACAATGAGCAGTTCTTC.

Many counts were recorded for this clonotype. The chain joins TRBV5-1 to TRBJ2-7, with 7 bases lining up with TRBD1. The CDR3 covers 14 residues. Trimming took 1 base from V and 5 from J; bases not matched to a gene: 6. CDR1 and CDR2 (germline): SGHRS, YFSETQ. This CDR3 is CASSLQGDRHEQYF. The CDR3 DNA reads TGCGCCAGCAGCTTGCAGGGGGACCGCCACGAGCAGTACTTC.

V gene TRBV11-3 combines with J gene TRBJ2-5; a weak D match, TRBD1 (6 bases). The CDR3 contains 14 residues. Trimming pared 4 bases from V and 0 bases from J, leaving 9 bases between. Germline lookup yields CDR1 SGHNT and CDR2 YENEEA. This CDR3 is CASSSQGYQETQYF. In DNA, the CDR3 is TGTGCCAGCAGCTCGCAGGGGTACCAAGAGACCCAGTACTTC.

This clonotype was counted at least ten times. In DNA form, the CDR3 reads TGTGCCAGCAGCTCCTGGATTTTAACGGGGAACTATGGCTACACCTTC. Translated, it gives CASSSWILTGNYGYTF. The chain links TRBV13 to TRBJ1-2; D uncertain. Trimming cost V 4 bases and J 2 bases, with 17 bases left between them. The CDR3 has 16 amino acids. The V gene's germline CDR1 is PRHDT and CDR2 FYEKMQ (reference sequence).

The rearrangement joins TRBV7-3 to TRBJ2-3, with D maybe TRBD2 (6 bases). Trimming took 4 bases from V and 1 from J, leaving 15 bases between them. CDR1 and CDR2 (germline): SGHTA, FQGTGA. The CDR3 has 16 residues. CDR3 DNA sequence: TGTGCCAGCAGCTACTTACCGGGAGAAGGCACAGATACGCAGTATTTT. It encodes CASSYLPGEGTDTQYF.

This clonotype was seen at least ten times. The chain is built from TRBV7-2 and TRBJ1-1; unclear D gene. Germline V gives CDR1 SGHTA, CDR2 FQGNSA. The CDR3 totals 14 residues. The germline V and J ends were trimmed by 0 bases and 5 bases, with 10 bases remaining between them. The CDR3 is CASSLAGSWTEAFF. The CDR3 DNA is TGTGCCAGCAGCTTAGCTGGGTCGTGGACTGAAGCTTTCTTT.

This clonotype was counted between two and nine times. V usage is TRBV6-6 and J usage is TRBJ2-2, with a tentative D call TRBD2 (5 bases). The CDR3 has 14 residues. V gave up 2 bases and J gave up 5 bases, with 9 bases separating them. Germline assignment: CDR1 MNHNY and CDR2 SVGAGI (reference sequence). The CDR3 loop is CASSYAPGTGELFF. The CDR3 DNA sequence: TGTGCCAGCAGTTACGCTCCGGGGACCGGGGAGCTGTTTTTT.

This clonotype was recorded a few times. The chain employs TRBV12-3 or TRBV12-4 and TRBJ2-1; D is possibly TRBD2 (7 bases). V gave up 3 bases and J gave up 4 bases, with 13 bases separating them. There are 15 residues in the CDR3. The CDR3 loop reads CASSLSRGAYNEQFF. Written as DNA, the CDR3 is TGTGCCAGCAGTTTGTCTCGGGGGGCTTACAATGAGCAGTTCTTC.

This clonotype was detected a few times. The gene calls are TRBV2 and TRBJ2-4; D is unclear. The CDR3 loop spans 13 amino acids. CDR1 is SNHLY, CDR2 FYNNEI, per germline. The V gene lost 5 bases and the J gene lost 0 bases, with 5 bases spanning the gap. The CDR3 DNA reads TGTGCCAGCAGTAGGGAAGCCAAAAACATTCAGTACTTC. Its protein product is CASSREAKNIQYF.

This clonotype was counted many times. This chain links TRBV7-2 with TRBJ2-7, with D perhaps matching TRBD1 (6 bases). CDR1 is SGHTA and CDR2 is FQGNSA in the germline V gene. V lost 5 bases, J lost 3 bases, and 17 bases lay in between. The CDR3 spans 15 residues. The CDR3 region is CASSTLGTTGYEQYF. In nucleotides, the CDR3 is TGTGCCAGCAGCACACTGGGCACGACAGGCTACGAGCAGTACTTC.

This clonotype has just a few counts. The chain is built from TRBV4-2 and TRBJ2-7; weak D call: TRBD2 (5 bases). Germline V gene sequence: CDR1 LGHNA, CDR2 YNFKEQ. There are 16 residues in the CDR3. V was cut by 4 bases and J by 1 base, with 17 bases left in between. The CDR3 DNA is TGTGCCAGCAGCCCAGGCCCTAGCCTGTCTTCCTACGAGCAGTACTTC. It yields the protein CASSPGPSLSSYEQYF.

As for this clonotype: The limits of the CDR3 on the DNA are not certain, so only TCRdb's listed CDR3 is given. This chain links TRBV27 with TRBJ2-2; the D call of TRBD2 is as the table states it, not checked on the DNA. CDR1 and CDR2 (germline): MNHEY, SMNVEV (reference sequence). The CDR3 contains 14 residues when both ends are counted. The CDR3 region is CASSPSLRAGELFF.